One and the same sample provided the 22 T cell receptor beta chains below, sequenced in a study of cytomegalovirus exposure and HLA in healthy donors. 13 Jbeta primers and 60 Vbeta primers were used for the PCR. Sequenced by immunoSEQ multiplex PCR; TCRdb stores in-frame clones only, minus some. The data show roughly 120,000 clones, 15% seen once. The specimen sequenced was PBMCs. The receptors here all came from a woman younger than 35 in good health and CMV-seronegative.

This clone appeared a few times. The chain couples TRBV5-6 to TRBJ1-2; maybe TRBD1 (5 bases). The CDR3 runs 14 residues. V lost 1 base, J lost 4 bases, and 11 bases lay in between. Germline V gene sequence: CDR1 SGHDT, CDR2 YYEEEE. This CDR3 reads CASSLTGPTYGYTF. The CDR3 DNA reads TGTGCCAGCAGCTTGACAGGACCTACCTATGGCTACACCTTC.

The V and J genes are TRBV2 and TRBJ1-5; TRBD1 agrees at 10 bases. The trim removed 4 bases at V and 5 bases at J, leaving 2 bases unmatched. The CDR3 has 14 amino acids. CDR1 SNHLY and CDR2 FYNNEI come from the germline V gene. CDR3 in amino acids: CASSGDRGDQPQHF. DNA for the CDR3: TGTGCCAGCAGTGGGGACAGGGGTGATCAGCCCCAGCATTTT.

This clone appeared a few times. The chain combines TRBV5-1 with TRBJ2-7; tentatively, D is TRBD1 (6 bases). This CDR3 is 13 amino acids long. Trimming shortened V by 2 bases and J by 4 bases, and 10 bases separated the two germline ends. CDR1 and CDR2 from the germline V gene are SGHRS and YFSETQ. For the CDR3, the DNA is TGCGCCAGCAGCTTCAACAGGGCTTACGAGCAGTACTTC. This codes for CASSFNRAYEQYF.

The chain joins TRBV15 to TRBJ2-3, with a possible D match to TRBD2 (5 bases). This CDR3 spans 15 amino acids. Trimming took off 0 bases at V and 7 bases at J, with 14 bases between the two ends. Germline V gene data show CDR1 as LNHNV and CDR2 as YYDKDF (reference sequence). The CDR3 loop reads CATSRDRAPGNTQYF. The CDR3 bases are TGTGCCACCAGCAGAGATCGTGCCCCGGGAAATACGCAGTATTTT.

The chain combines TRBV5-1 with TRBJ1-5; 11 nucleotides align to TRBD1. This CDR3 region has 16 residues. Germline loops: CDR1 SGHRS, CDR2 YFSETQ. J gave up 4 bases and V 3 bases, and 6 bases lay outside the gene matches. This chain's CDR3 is CASSCLDRGPNQPQHF. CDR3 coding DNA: TGCGCCAGCAGCTGCCTGGACAGGGGGCCTAATCAGCCCCAGCATTTT.

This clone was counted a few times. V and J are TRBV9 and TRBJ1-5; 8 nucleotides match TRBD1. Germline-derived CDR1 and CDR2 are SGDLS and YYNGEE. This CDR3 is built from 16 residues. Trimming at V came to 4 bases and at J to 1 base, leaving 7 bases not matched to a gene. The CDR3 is CASSPTDRESNQPQHF. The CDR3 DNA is TGTGCCAGCAGCCCGACGGACAGGGAAAGCAATCAGCCCCAGCATTTT.

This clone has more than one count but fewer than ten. CDR3 in DNA: TGTGCCAGCAGTTTCCGGGGACAGGGGGTACGGCAGTACTTC. It translates to CASSFRGQGVRQYF. The gene calls are TRBV28 and TRBJ2-7, with 11 positions matching TRBD1. Germline CDR1 is MDHEN and CDR2 is SYDVKM. This CDR3 contains 14 residues. V was clipped by 3 bases and J by 9 bases; unmatched bases: 7.

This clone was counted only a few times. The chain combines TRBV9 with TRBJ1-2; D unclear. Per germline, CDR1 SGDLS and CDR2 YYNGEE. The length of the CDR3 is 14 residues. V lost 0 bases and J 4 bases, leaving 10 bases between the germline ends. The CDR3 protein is CASSVGEGAYGYTF. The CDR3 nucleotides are TGTGCCAGCAGCGTAGGAGAGGGCGCCTATGGCTACACCTTC.

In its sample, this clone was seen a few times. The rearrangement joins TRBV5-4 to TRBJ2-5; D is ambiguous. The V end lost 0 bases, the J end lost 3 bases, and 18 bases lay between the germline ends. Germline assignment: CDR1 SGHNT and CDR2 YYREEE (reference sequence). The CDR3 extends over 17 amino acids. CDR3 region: CASSLDVASLAEETQYF. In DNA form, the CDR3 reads TGTGCCAGCAGCTTGGACGTCGCCTCCTTAGCAGAAGAGACCCAGTACTTC. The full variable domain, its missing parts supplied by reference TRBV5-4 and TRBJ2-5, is ETGVTQSPTHLIKTRGQQVTLRCSSQSGHNTVSWYQQALGQGPQFIFQYYREEENGRGNFPPRFSGLQFPNYSSELNVNALELDDSALYLCASSLDVASLAEETQYFGPGTRLLVL.

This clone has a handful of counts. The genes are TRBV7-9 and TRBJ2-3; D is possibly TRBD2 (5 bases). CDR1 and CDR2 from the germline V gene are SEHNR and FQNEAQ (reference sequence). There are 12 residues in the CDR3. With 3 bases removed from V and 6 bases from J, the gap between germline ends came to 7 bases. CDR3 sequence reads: CASSFRGDTQYF. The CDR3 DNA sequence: TGTGCCAGCAGCTTTCGAGGGGATACGCAGTATTTT.

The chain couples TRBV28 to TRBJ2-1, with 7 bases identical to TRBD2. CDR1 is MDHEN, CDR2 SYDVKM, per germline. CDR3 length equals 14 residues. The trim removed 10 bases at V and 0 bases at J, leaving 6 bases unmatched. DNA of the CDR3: TGTGCCACCCAGGGCGGGAGCTCCTACAATGAGCAGTTCTTC. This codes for CATQGGSSYNEQFF.

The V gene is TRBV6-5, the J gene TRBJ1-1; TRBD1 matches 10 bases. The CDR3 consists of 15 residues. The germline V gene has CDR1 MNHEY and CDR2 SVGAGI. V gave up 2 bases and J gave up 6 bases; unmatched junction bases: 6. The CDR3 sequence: CASSYTGQGYAEAFF. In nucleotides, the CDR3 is TGTGCCAGCAGTTACACGGGACAGGGGTACGCTGAAGCTTTCTTT.

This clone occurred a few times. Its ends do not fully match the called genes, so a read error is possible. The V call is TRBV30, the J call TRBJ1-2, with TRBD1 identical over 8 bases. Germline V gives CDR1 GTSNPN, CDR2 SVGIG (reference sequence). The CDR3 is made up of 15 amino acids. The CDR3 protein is CAWGGQASPPYAYTF. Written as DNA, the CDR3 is TGTGCCTGGGGGGGACAGGCGAGCCCCCCTTATGCCTACACCTTC.

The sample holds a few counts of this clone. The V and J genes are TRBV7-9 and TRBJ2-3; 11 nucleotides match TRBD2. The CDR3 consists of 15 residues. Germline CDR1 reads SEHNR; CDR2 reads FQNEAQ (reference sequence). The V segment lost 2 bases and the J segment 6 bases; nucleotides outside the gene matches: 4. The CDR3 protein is CASSLLSGGVDTQYF. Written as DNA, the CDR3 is TGTGCCAGCAGCTTACTTAGCGGGGGGGTGGATACGCAGTATTTT.

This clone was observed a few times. The CDR3 here is CASSGRTSGPAYEQYF. The CDR3 nucleotides are TGTGCCAGCAGCGGGAGGACTAGCGGGCCTGCCTACGAGCAGTACTTC. V is TRBV5-6 and J is TRBJ2-7, with 11 bases lining up with TRBD2. Germline CDR1 is SGHDT and CDR2 is YYEEEE. With 4 bases clipped from V and 2 bases from J, the junction kept 8 bases outside the gene matches. The length of the CDR3 is 16 residues.

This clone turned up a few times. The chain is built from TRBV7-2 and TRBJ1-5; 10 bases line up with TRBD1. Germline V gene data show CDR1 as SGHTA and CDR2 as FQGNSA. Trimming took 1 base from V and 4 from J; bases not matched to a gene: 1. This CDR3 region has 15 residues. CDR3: CASSLVGQGNQPQHF. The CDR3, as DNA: TGTGCCAGCAGCTTAGTGGGACAGGGGAATCAGCCCCAGCATTTT. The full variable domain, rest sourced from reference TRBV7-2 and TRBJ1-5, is GAGVSQSPSNKVTEKGKDVELRCDPISGHTALYWYRQSLGQGLEFLIYFQGNSAPDKSGLPSDRFSAERTGGSVSTLTIQRTQQEDSAVYLCASSLVGQGNQPQHFGDGTRLSIL.

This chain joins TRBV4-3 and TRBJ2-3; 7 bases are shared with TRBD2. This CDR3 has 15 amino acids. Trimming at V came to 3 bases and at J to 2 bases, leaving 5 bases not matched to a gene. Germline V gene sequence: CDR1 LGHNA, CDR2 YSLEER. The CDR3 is CASSHLADHTDTQYF. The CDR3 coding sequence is TGCGCCAGCAGCCACCTAGCGGATCACACAGATACGCAGTATTTT.

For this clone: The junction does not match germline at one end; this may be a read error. CDR3 in amino acids: CASRLWGAVNTEAFF. CDR3 DNA sequence: TGTGCCAGCAGATTATGGGGGGCCGTGAACACTGAAGCTTTCTTT. This chain joins TRBV28 and TRBJ1-1, with a weak D call TRBD1 (6 bases). Germline CDR1 reads MDHEN; CDR2 reads SYDVKM. This CDR3 spans 15 amino acids.

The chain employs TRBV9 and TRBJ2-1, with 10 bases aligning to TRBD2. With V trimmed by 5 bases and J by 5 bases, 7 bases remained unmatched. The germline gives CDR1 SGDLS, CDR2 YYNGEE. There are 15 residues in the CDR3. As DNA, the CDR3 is TGTGCCAGCAGTATAGCGGGAGGCCCTAACAATGAGCAGTTCTTC. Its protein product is CASSIAGGPNNEQFF.

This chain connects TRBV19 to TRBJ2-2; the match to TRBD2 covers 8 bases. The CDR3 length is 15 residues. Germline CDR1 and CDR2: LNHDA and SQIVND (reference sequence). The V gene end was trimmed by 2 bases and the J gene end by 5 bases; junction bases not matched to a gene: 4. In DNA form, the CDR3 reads TGTGCCAGTAGTATAATCCCTAGCGGGACCGGGGAGCTGTTTTTT. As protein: CASSIIPSGTGELFF. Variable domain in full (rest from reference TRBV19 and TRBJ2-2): DGGITQSPKYLFRKEGQNVTLSCEQNLNHDAMYWYRQDPGQGLRLIYYSQIVNDFQKGDIAEGYSVSREKKESFPLTVTSAQKNPTAFYLCASSIIPSGTGELFFGEGSRLTVL.

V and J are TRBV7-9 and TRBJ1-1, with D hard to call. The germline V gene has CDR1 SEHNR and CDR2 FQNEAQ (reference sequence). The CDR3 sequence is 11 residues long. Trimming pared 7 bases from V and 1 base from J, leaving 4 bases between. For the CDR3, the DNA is TGTGCCAGCACAAAGAACACTGAAGCTTTCTTT. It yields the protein CASTKNTEAFF.

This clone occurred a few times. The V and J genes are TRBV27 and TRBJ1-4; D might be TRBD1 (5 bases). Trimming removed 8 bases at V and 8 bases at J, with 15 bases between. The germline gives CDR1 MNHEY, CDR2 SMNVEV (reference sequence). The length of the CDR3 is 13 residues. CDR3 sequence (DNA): TGTGCCAGCGGGAGGCAGGGAGTAGAAAAACTGTTTTTT. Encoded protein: CASGRQGVEKLFF. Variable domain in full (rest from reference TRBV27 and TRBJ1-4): EAQVTQNPRYLITVTGKKLTVTCSQNMNHEYMSWYRQDPGLGLRQIYYSMNVEVTDKGDVPEGYKVSRKEKRNFPLILESPSPNQTSLYFCASGRQGVEKLFFGSGTQLSVL.